The T cell receptor beta chain described here comes from a study of blood T cell repertoires in COVID-19. Study as a whole: From the United States, Italy and Spain came samples of acute and convalescent COVID-19. Sources were T cells, B-cell-depleted T cells, or PBMCs; the material itself was cDNA or gDNA.

The authors' processing: Amplified reference gene primers provided the basis for estimating nucleated cell counts. Sequencing used immunoSEQ multiplex PCR; TCRdb keeps in-frame clones, though not all of them. V and J calls and clone size follow that table, whereas D and trimming were derived from the DNA. The sample has 150,000 to 200,000 clones; about 85% are singletons. With 6 bases clipped from V and 0 bases from J, the junction kept 10 bases outside the gene matches. The CDR3 covers 16 residues. Per germline, CDR1 LNHDA and CDR2 SQIVND (reference sequence). This sequence originates from a woman aged 80 or over with acute or convalescent COVID-19. Sequencing was carried out using peripheral blood. J is TRBJ1-2 and V is TRBV19, with TRBD1 identical over 7 bases. CDR3 nucleotide sequence: TGTGCCAGTAGCCACGTAGGGACAGAATCTAACTATGGCTACACCTTC. It specifies CASSHVGTESNYGYTF.